These T cell receptor beta chains were read from a single sample in a study of T cell repertoires in cytomegalovirus infection. TCRdb re-derived calls from the reads in MiXCR, one entry per CDR3 protein. The profile shows around 450,000 distinct CDR3 sequences, 31% of them singletons. The sequenced sample was PBMCs. All receptors come from a human donor in good health (CMV status not recorded). Some clones in this sample may be carry-over from other donors' samples. The CDR3 runs from the conserved cysteine through the conserved F or W. A D gene is named only where the DNA matches it firmly. Clone size appears in some rows only: once, few, many, or a class for an expanded clone.

clone size	V gene	J gene	D gene	CDR3 protein	CDR3 DNA
.	TRBV6-6	TRBJ2-2	.	CASSSSTGPTGELFF	TGTGCCAGCAGTTCATCGACAGGCCCCACCGGGGAGCTGTTTTTT
few	TRBV5-5	TRBJ2-3	TRBD1	CASSLPRTGGIDTQYF	TGTGCCAGCAGCTTGCCCCGGACAGGGGGCATAGATACGCAGTATTTT
.	TRBV6-5	TRBJ2-6	.	CASSYSRNRRYRTGANVLTF	TGTGCCAGCAGTTACTCGAGAAACAGAAGGTACCGCACTGGGGCCAACGTCCTGACTTTC
.	TRBV7-2	TRBJ2-7	TRBD1	CASSFRGQINSYEQSF	TGTGCCAGCAGCTTTAGGGGACAGATCAACTCCTACGAGCAGTCCTTC
.	TRBV6-6	TRBJ2-7	.	CASRDEGGSSYEQYF	TGTGCCAGCAGGGATGAGGGGGGAAGCTCCTACGAGCAGTACTTC
.	TRBV15	TRBJ1-6	TRBD1	CATSSDRAGENSPLHF	TGTGCCACCAGCTCTGACAGGGCCGGGGAGAATTCACCCCTCCACTTT
few	TRBV6-5	TRBJ2-1	.	CASSSPPGPYVNEQFF	TGTGCCAGCAGTTCCCCCCCGGGGCCGTATGTGAATGAGCAGTTCTTC
.	TRBV12-3/TRBV12-4	TRBJ2-7	TRBD1	CASSLDRGRNEQYF	TGTGCCAGCAGTTTAGACAGGGGGCGTAACGAGCAGTACTTC
.	TRBV11-2	TRBJ2-5	.	CASRLGTTRGSLETQYF	TGTGCCAGCAGGTTAGGGACAACCCGGGGCTCTTTGGAGACCCAGTACTTC
.	TRBV6-2/TRBV6-3	TRBJ2-1	.	CASSWSVGEQFF	TGTGCCAGCAGTTGGTCGGTGGGGGAGCAGTTCTTC
.	TRBV12-3/TRBV12-4	TRBJ2-3	.	CASSFGPGTDTQYF	.
.	TRBV6-2/TRBV6-3	TRBJ2-7	TRBD1	CAGSPGQGIYRFHEQYF	TGTGCCGGCAGCCCGGGACAGGGGATATATCGATTCCACGAGCAGTACTTC
.	TRBV2	TRBJ2-3	.	CASSVFRGTDTQYF	TGTGCCAGCAGTGTGTTCAGGGGCACAGATACGCAGTATTTT
.	TRBV7-8	TRBJ1-5	.	CVSSGGRGGSNQPQHF	TGTGTGAGCAGCGGTGGAAGAGGCGGGAGCAATCAGCCCCAGCATTTT
.	TRBV19	TRBJ1-2	.	CASRGRNSEDGYTF	TGTGCCAGTAGGGGCCGGAACTCGGAGGATGGCTACACCTTC
.	TRBV9	TRBJ2-7	.	CASSISDSSSYEQYF	TGTGCCAGCAGCATATCGGACTCGAGCTCCTACGAGCAGTACTTC
.	TRBV15	TRBJ1-2	.	CATSRDPGVNYGYTF	TGTGCCACCAGCAGAGATCCGGGGGTGAACTATGGCTACACCTTC
few	TRBV7-2	TRBJ1-4	.	CASSSFRGYEKLFF	TGTGCCAGCAGCTCGTTCAGGGGTTATGAAAAACTGTTTTTT
.	TRBV3-1	TRBJ2-4	.	CASSFRLGDIQYF	TGTGCCAGCAGCTTCAGACTAGGAGACATTCAGTACTTC
many	TRBV7-2	TRBJ1-2	.	CASSPPVYGYTF	TGTGCCAGCAGCCCGCCCGTCTATGGCTACACCTTC
many	TRBV6-1	TRBJ1-2	.	CASSSQGGGYSFVGYGYTF	TGTGCCAGCAGTTCACAGGGAGGAGGCTATTCTTTTGTGGGTTATGGCTACACCTTC
.	TRBV20-1	TRBJ1-1	.	CSARFRTVNTEAFF	TGCAGTGCTAGATTCCGGACAGTGAACACTGAAGCTTTCTTT
few	TRBV19	TRBJ2-3	TRBD1	CASSGTASTDTQYF	TGTGCCAGTAGTGGGACAGCTAGCACAGATACGCAGTATTTT
.	TRBV6-6	TRBJ1-1	.	CASSQTSGRPNTEAFF	TGTGCCAGCAGCCAAACCTCCGGACGGCCGAACACTGAAGCTTTCTTT
few	TRBV27	TRBJ1-5	TRBD1	CASSPWTGNQPQHF	TGTGCCAGCAGTCCTTGGACAGGGAATCAGCCCCAGCATTTT
many	TRBV7-2	TRBJ1-6	.	CASSDSGSPTPSPLHF	TGTGCCAGCAGCGACTCCGGGTCCCCTACGCCCTCACCCCTCCACTTT
.	TRBV18	TRBJ2-7	.	CASSPGMANEQYF	TGTGCCAGCTCACCAGGGATGGCGAACGAGCAGTACTTC
few	TRBV7-6	TRBJ1-6	.	CASSLGGPRGSPLHF	TGTGCCAGCAGCTTAGGAGGACCGCGGGGTTCACCCCTCCACTTT
many	TRBV7-6	TRBJ2-5	.	CASSGDWQETQYF	TGTGCCAGCAGCGGGGATTGGCAAGAGACCCAGTACTTC
.	TRBV12-3/TRBV12-4	TRBJ1-3	.	CASSLVPEGNTIYF	TGTGCCAGCAGTTTAGTTCCAGAAGGAAACACCATATATTTT
.	TRBV6-1	TRBJ2-7	TRBD1	CASSVSGTGKREQYF	TGTGCCAGCAGTGTCTCCGGGACAGGGAAGCGCGAGCAGTACTTC